This TCR beta chain appears in the sequencing data of a study of CD8 T cells in Susac syndrome. With random hexamers, reverse transcription was performed on roughly 0.5 to 1 ug of RNA. The immunoSEQ assay covered 54 Vbeta and 13 Jbeta segments for CDR3. TCRdb reanalysed the immunoSEQ multiplex PCR reads using MiXCR and keeps one entry per CDR3 protein. The sample lists around 200,000 distinct CDR3 sequences, around 95% occurring once. The CDR3 is 11 residues long. The germline V gene has CDR1 LGHDT and CDR2 YNNKEL (reference sequence). The V gene lost 4 bases and the J gene lost 5 bases, with 3 bases spanning the gap. CD8+ and CD4+ T cells circulating in blood were sequenced for TCR beta. The multiple sclerosis controls consisted of treatment-naive patients with relapsing-remitting disease, either stable or active. TEMRA cells were FACS-enriched, while CD8+ and CD4+ T cells were negatively isolated.

The receptor was derived from a human donor with multiple sclerosis. The V gene is TRBV3-1, the J gene TRBJ2-1; D unresolved. The sample consisted of CD4+ T cells from PBMCs. CDR3 in amino acids: CASSLDNEQFF. CDR3 DNA sequence: TGTGCCAGCAGCCTCGACAATGAGCAGTTCTTC.